This T cell receptor (beta chain) was captured by sequencing in a study of blood T cell repertoires in COVID-19 (dated by TCRdb to the early 2020s). Study-level background: Samples from collaborators originated in the United States, Italy and Spain and spanned both the acute and convalescent phases of COVID-19. The prospective study material was composed of cDNA or gDNA derived from T cells, B-cell-depleted T cells, or PBMCs. The dataset comprised deeply sampled blood TCRbeta repertoires from subjects exposed to, actively infected with, or recovered from COVID-19. The repertoires were released in a freely available public database meant as a resource for research on the immune response to SARS-CoV-2. Samples came from the ongoing ImmuneRACE study (first 160 participants) plus 1,254 subjects from 6 global collaborators. Nearly every sample came with metadata listing a de-identified subject ID, COVID-19 status, age in years and sex. Where HLA class I and class II types were available, the types were taken from metadata supplied by the sample provider, not from assay-based typing. Results and caveats for the whole study, not just this receptor: Clinical and demographic metadata were provided uncurated, with the amount varying by source and participant.

In regard to this clone: Its antigen is still unknown. Per-base qualities were not stored, and no clone one base away is much larger.

From cysteine to phenylalanine, the CDR3 is 15 amino acids long. The sequence is cut down to CDR3 DNA, 45 bases in frame from base 1. Clipping removes 7 bases from V and 2 bases from J, with 9 as the unmatched junction base count. The CDR1 and CDR2 encoded by the germline V gene (reference sequence) are LNHDA and SQIVND. TCRbeta CDR3 regions were amplified from genomic DNA by means of the immunoSEQ Assay, a bias-controlled multiplex PCR. The original methods were these. The number of nucleated cells in each sample was estimated from the amplification of reference gene primers within the assay. Sequence reads were collapsed and filtered to measure the absolute abundance of every unique TCRbeta CDR3 rearrangement. For each sample, productive Simpson clonality was calculated as the square root of Simpson's diversity index across productive rearrangements. Held by TCRdb, this immuneACCESS table contains in-frame sequences only and omits some clones. Under half of the omission traces to an unresolved V gene where checked; the cause of the rest is unknown. The DNA gave D and trimming, while V, J and clone size come from that table. The sample table lists 290,000 or so clones, 75% to 90% of them with a count of one. The ten largest clones add up to roughly 2% of the sample.

The collaborating institutions used their own protocols to collect whole blood in K2EDTA tubes. Collaborator samples were shipped for TCRbeta analysis as frozen whole blood, isolated PBMCs, or DNA extracted from either sample type. What was sequenced was peripheral blood. The TCR sequence derives from a man aged 18 to 30 with active or convalescent COVID-19. This sequence uses TRBV19 and TRBJ2-3, with 7 bases aligning to TRBD2. The CDR3 reads CASTLGGRVTDTQYF. The DNA sequence follows: TGTGCCAGTACCCTCGGGGGGAGGGTCACAGATACGCAGTATTTT. Beyond the CDR3, the reference TRBV19 and TRBJ2-3 genes provide the residues; the full variable domain reads: DGGITQSPKYLFRKEGQNVTLSCEQNLNHDAMYWYRQDPGQGLRLIYYSQIVNDFQKGDIAEGYSVSREKKESFPLTVTSAQKNPTAFYLCASTLGGRVTDTQYFGPGTRLTVL.